This TCR beta chain is from a study of cytomegalovirus exposure and HLA in healthy donors. Study results and limitations: It was reported in a later analysis that an Asian-associated ancestry cluster showed fewer N-insertions than the 666-donor mean.

Regarding this clone: Its cognate antigen is unknown.

The PCR contained 60 Vbeta and 13 Jbeta primers. Produced via immunoSEQ multiplex PCR; TCRdb's table is partial and in-frame only. The table shows 130,000 to 150,000 clones, with about four fifths occurring only once. The TCR comes from a man aged 40-49 years in good health and CMV-seropositive. The sample comprised PBMCs.

This CDR3 reads CSVTRTGHGYTF. The CDR3 DNA is TGCAGCGTAACAAGGACAGGCCACGGCTACACCTTC. This sequence joins TRBV29-1 and TRBJ1-2; 7 bases match TRBD1. Germline V gives CDR1 SQVTM, CDR2 ANQGSEA. The V segment lost 6 bases and the J segment 8 bases; nucleotides outside the gene matches: 9. CDR3 length: 12 residues.